This T cell receptor beta chain came from a study of cytomegalovirus exposure and HLA in healthy donors. Study-level results: Reported performance of the classifier showed diagnosis of cytomegalovirus status with high specificity and sensitivity. In a later analysis, several top co-occurrence clusters appeared linked to parvovirus B19, influenza, CMV and Epstein-Barr virus. Some highly shared sequence variants likely arose as a pipeline artifact. Usually a TCR sequence was rare, but some public TCRs were found in many donors.

60 Vbeta and 13 Jbeta primers were used in PCR. TCRdb keeps only in-frame clones here, not all; method: immunoSEQ multiplex PCR. The profile covers 310,000 or so clones, with approximately 90% appearing a single time and roughly 2.1% taken by the ten largest. With 6 bases clipped from V and 1 base from J, the junction kept 2 bases outside the gene matches. There are 13 residues in the CDR3. CDR1 SNHLY and CDR2 FYNNEI come from the germline V gene. A remark on this clone: Its target is not known. Other DNA sequences within the sample encode an identical CDR3.

This TCR was sampled from a woman under 30 in good health and CMV-seronegative. The rearrangement uses TRBV2 and TRBJ2-5, with 7 bases matching TRBD1. The sequencing sample was made of PBMCs. Written as DNA, the CDR3 is TGTGCCAGCAGCAGGGACAGCCAAGAGACCCAGTACTTC. It translates to CASSRDSQETQYF.